Given below is one T cell receptor (beta chain) in context. TCRdb keeps only in-frame clones here, not all; method: immunoSEQ multiplex PCR. Here the sample spans about 58,000 clones, more than 75% being singletons. Germline CDR1 and CDR2: SGHDT and YYEEEE. Trimming took 1 base from V and 0 from J; bases not matched to a gene: 3. CDR3 length: 17 amino acids. The sample is drawn from a study of cytomegalovirus exposure and HLA in healthy donors. The chain joins TRBV5-6 to TRBJ2-2, with TRBD1 matching 10 bases. What was sequenced was PBMCs. This TCR came from a man aged 18 to 30 in good health and CMV-seronegative. The CDR3 reads CASSLMGQGPNTGELFF. CDR3 DNA sequence: TGTGCCAGCAGCTTGATGGGACAGGGGCCGAACACCGGGGAGCTGTTTTTT.